What follows are 5 T cell receptor beta chains derived from one specimen sequenced in a study of blood T cell repertoires in COVID-19. TCRdb's table, derived via immunoSEQ multiplex PCR, lists solely in-frame clones and lacks some. The sample has roughly 410,000 clones, around 89% seen once. Material: peripheral blood. Source of these receptors: a woman in her thirties or forties with COVID-19, enrolled during active disease.

The chain has TRBV11-1 and TRBJ1-1, with D uncertain. CDR1 and CDR2 (germline): SGHAT, FQDESV (reference sequence). The CDR3 is 16 residues long. V lost 5 bases and J 0 bases, leaving 16 bases between the germline ends. The chain's CDR3 is CASSLPGPVMNTEAFF. The DNA for the CDR3 is TGTGCCAGCAGCCTTCCTGGTCCGGTGATGAACACTGAAGCTTTCTTT.

This clone was picked up one time. The V call is TRBV12-3 or TRBV12-4, the J call TRBJ1-1; D gene unclear. The CDR3 is 13 residues long. V lost 4 bases and J lost 2, with 8 bases in between. The CDR3 loop reads CASSSKTNTEAFF. In DNA, the CDR3 is TGTGCCAGCAGTTCAAAAACTAACACTGAAGCTTTCTTT.

This chain uses TRBV5-5 with TRBJ1-4; D is possibly TRBD1 (5 bases). Trimming cost V 0 bases and J 8 bases, with 17 bases left between them. CDR1 is SGHKS, CDR2 YYEKEE, per germline (reference sequence). This CDR3 spans 16 amino acids. CDR3 in DNA: TGTGCCAGCAGCTTGGGCTATCGCGGGGGTGAGGAAAAACTGTTTTTT. As protein: CASSLGYRGGEEKLFF.

This chain uses TRBV4-2 with TRBJ1-5; D remains ambiguous. The CDR3 runs to 17 residues. The V end was cut by 4 bases, the J end by 3 bases, with 19 bases between. From germline, CDR1 is LGHNA and CDR2 YNFKEQ. The CDR3 sequence: CASSPEATLASNQPQHF. The CDR3 coding sequence is TGTGCCAGCAGCCCCGAAGCGACCCTCGCCTCCAATCAGCCCCAGCATTTT.

This CDR3 is CASSPKTSSYNEQFF. The DNA for the CDR3 is TGCGCCAGCAGCCCTAAGACTAGCTCCTACAATGAGCAGTTCTTC. The J gene is TRBJ2-1, the V gene TRBV5-1; D might be TRBD2 (6 bases). The V gene lost 4 bases and the J gene lost 0 bases, with 11 bases spanning the gap. From germline, CDR1 is SGHRS and CDR2 YFSETQ. The CDR3 contains 15 residues.